This T cell receptor (beta chain) was recorded in a study of blood T cell repertoires in COVID-19. Clones were read by immunoSEQ multiplex PCR, and TCRdb kept only the in-frame ones, dropping some. Of around 300,000 clones listed, roughly 90% were seen once; the top ten hold just under 0.95%. J gave up 2 bases and V 0 bases, and 4 bases lay outside the gene matches. This CDR3 is built from 16 residues. CDR1 and CDR2 from the germline V gene are MNHNY and SVGAGI (reference sequence). This TCR derives from a middle-aged woman who had recovered from COVID-19. Input material: peripheral blood. This chain joins TRBV6-6 and TRBJ1-5, with 7 bases aligning to TRBD1. CDR3 amino acids: CASSYSTGFGNQPQHF. CDR3 DNA: TGTGCCAGCAGTTACTCGACAGGGTTTGGCAATCAGCCCCAGCATTTT.